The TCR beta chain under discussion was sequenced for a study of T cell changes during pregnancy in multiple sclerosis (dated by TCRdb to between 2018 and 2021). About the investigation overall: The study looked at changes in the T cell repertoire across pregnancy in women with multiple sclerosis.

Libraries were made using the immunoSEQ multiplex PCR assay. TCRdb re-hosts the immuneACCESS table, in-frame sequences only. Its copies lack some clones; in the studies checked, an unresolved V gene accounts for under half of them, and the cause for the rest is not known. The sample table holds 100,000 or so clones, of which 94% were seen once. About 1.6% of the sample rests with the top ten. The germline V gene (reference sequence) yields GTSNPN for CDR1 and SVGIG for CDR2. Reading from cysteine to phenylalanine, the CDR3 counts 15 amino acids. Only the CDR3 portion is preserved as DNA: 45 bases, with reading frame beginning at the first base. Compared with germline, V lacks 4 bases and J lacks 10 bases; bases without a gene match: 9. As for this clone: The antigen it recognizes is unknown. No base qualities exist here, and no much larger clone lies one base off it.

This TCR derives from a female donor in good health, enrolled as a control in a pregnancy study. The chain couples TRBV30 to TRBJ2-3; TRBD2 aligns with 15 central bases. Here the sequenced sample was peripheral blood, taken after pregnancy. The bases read TGTGCCTGGACCCTGAAGGGACTAGCGGGAGGCCCGCAGTATTTT. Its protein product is CAWTLKGLAGGPQYF.